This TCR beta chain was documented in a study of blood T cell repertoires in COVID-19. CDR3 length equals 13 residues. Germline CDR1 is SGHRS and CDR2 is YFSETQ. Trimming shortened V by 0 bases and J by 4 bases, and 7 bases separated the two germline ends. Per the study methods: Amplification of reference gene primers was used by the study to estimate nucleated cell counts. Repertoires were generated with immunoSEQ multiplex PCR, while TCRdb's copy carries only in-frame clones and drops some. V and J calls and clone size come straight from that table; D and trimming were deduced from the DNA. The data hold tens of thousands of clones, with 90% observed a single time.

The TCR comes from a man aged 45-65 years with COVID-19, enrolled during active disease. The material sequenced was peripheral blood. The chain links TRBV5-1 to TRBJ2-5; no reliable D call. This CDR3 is CASSLARPETQYF. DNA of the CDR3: TGCGCCAGCAGCTTGGCCCGTCCAGAGACCCAGTACTTC.